The 9 T cell receptor beta chains listed next were all sequenced from one sample in a study of spatial heterogeneity in lung cancer. Study-wide points: For expanded intratumoral alpha and beta TCRs, counts tracked tumor mutation counts.

These TCRs are of unknown antigen specificity. Indicated time point: sample taken at primary tumor resection. TCRdb itself ran the 5' RACE reads through MiXCR, one entry per CDR3 protein. The repertoire has approximately 9,500 distinct CDR3 sequences, less than 15% of them found once; the top ten carry roughly a tenth. Sequenced here: lung tumor tissue, sampled at surgery. The receptor source for this set is a male donor with early-stage non-small cell lung cancer.

In its sample, this clonotype was seen many times. This beta chain slipped into a library made for alpha chains as a stray read, so its size is not meaningful. The genes are TRBV7-8 and TRBJ2-2; D not resolved. CDR1 is SGHVS, CDR2 FQNEAQ, per germline. Trimming shortened V by 7 bases and J by 4 bases, and 16 bases separated the two germline ends. This CDR3 is 15 amino acids long. CDR3 region: CASTRGSRGTGELFF. DNA of the CDR3: TGTGCCAGCACCCGTGGGTCCCGAGGCACCGGGGAGCTGTTTTTT.

This clonotype has ten or more counts. This beta chain is a stray sequence in a library constructed for alpha chains; its clone size is not meaningful. The chain links TRBV11-2 to TRBJ1-1, with D hard to call. From germline, CDR1 is SGHAT and CDR2 FQNNGV. With 2 bases removed from V and 5 bases from J, the gap between germline ends came to 9 bases. The CDR3 extends over 13 amino acids. As DNA, the CDR3 is TGTGCCAGCAGCTTATGGACGGAGACTGAAGCTTTCTTT. Its translation: CASSLWTETEAFF. The whole variable domain, filled in from reference TRBV11-2 and TRBJ1-1, reads EAGVAQSPRYKIIEKRQSVAFWCNPISGHATLYWYQQILGQGPKLLIQFQNNGVVDDSQLPKDRFSAERLKGVDSTLKIQPAKLEDSAVYLCASSLWTETEAFFGQGTRLTVV.

This clonotype came up many times. The size of this beta chain means little, since it is a stray read in a library made for alpha chains. J is TRBJ1-4 and V is TRBV7-9; TRBD1 is a possible D gene (5 bases). This CDR3 contains 17 residues. Looked up from germline, CDR1 is SEHNR and CDR2 is FQNEAQ (reference sequence). Trimming removed 7 bases at V and 4 bases at J, with 22 bases between. CDR3 sequence (DNA): TGTGCCAGCACGCCGTGGACATCGAAGGGATTTAATGAAAAACTGTTTTTT. The encoded protein is CASTPWTSKGFNEKLFF.

This clonotype has a count of ten or more. Within a library made for alpha chains, this beta chain is off target, and its count is uninformative. This chain uses TRBV27 with TRBJ1-2; 8 bases align to TRBD1. The CDR3 extends over 14 amino acids. V was clipped by 5 bases and J by 2 bases; unmatched bases: 4. CDR1 and CDR2 (germline): MNHEY, SMNVEV (reference sequence). Here the CDR3 DNA reads TGTGCCAGCAGTCCTCAGGGGGCAAACTATGGCTACACCTTC. It yields the protein CASSPQGANYGYTF.

This clonotype was seen at least ten times. The junction does not match germline at one end; this may be a read error. As an off-target read in a library built for alpha chains, this beta chain has a frequency of little significance. The rearrangement uses TRBV7-9 and TRBJ2-6; unclear D gene. CDR3 length: 15 residues. Germline CDR1 is SEHNR and CDR2 is FQNEAQ (reference sequence). CDR3 sequence: CASRLDGSGANVLTF. DNA for the CDR3: TGTGCCAGCAGATTAGACGGGTCTGGGGCCAACGTCCTGACTTTC.

Notes on this clonotype: Since it is a stray read in a library aimed at alpha chains, this beta chain has a size that is not meaningful. V and J are TRBV6-5 and TRBJ2-2, with TRBD2 identical over 12 bases. CDR3 size: 17 residues. Trimming at V came to 8 bases and at J to 4 bases, leaving 11 bases not matched to a gene. The germline V gene encodes CDR1 MNHEY and CDR2 SVGAGI. For the CDR3, the DNA is TGTGCCAGCCGGACAGTTACTAGCGGGAGGACCACCGGGGAGCTGTTTTTT. Translating it yields CASRTVTSGRTTGELFF.

This clonotype was counted ten times or more. This beta chain came through as a stray read in a library set up for alpha chains, and its size says little. The chain joins TRBV7-8 to TRBJ2-1; 9 bases align to TRBD2. Germline lookup yields CDR1 SGHVS and CDR2 FQNEAQ. The J segment lost 8 bases and the V segment lost 0 bases, leaving 5 bases of the junction unmatched. The CDR3 length is 15 residues. Here the CDR3 DNA reads TGTGCCAGCAGCTTAGCTAGCGGGAGTATGTATGAGCAGTTCTTC. This sequence encodes CASSLASGSMYEQFF.

This clonotype was detected ten times or more. A library made for alpha chains picked up this beta chain off target, so its size means little. The rearrangement links TRBV5-1 to TRBJ1-1; 11 nucleotides line up with TRBD1. Germline V gene sequence: CDR1 SGHRS, CDR2 YFSETQ. The trim removed 3 bases at V and 2 bases at J, leaving 3 bases unmatched. This CDR3 region has 15 residues. CDR3 DNA sequence: TGCGCCAGCAGCTCCGGACAGGGGGCAAACACTGAAGCTTTCTTT. Amino acids: CASSSGQGANTEAFF.

This clonotype was recorded a few times. Little can be read into the size of this beta chain, an off-target read in a library designed for alpha chains. The chain carries TRBV7-2 and TRBJ1-5; 7 bases fit TRBD1. This CDR3 spans 13 amino acids. The V gene end was trimmed by 3 bases and the J gene end by 4 bases; junction bases not matched to a gene: 0. The germline CDR1 and CDR2 sequences are SGHTA and FQGNSA. The CDR3 protein is CASSLGQNQPQHF. The CDR3 coding sequence is TGTGCCAGCAGCTTGGGACAGAATCAGCCCCAGCATTTT.